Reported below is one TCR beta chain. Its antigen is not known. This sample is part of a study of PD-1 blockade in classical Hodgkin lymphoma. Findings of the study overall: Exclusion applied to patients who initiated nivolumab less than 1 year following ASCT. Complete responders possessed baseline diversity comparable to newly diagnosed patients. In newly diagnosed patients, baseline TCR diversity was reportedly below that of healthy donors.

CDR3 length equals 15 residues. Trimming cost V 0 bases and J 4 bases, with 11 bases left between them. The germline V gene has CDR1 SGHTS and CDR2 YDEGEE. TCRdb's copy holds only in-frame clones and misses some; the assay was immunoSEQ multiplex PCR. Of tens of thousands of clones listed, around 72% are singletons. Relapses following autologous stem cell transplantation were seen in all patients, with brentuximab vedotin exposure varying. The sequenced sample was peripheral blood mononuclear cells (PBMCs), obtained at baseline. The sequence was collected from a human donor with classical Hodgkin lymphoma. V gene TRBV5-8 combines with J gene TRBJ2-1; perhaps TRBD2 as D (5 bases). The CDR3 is CASSLEGDPYNEQFF. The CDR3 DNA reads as TGTGCCAGCAGCTTGGAGGGAGACCCTTACAATGAGCAGTTCTTC.